These 4 T cell receptor beta chains were all obtained from the same sample, sequenced in a study of T cells after yellow fever vaccination. TCRdb passed the 5' RACE reads through MiXCR, listing each CDR3 protein once. The sample includes around 300,000 distinct CDR3 sequences, around 4.5% of them seen just once. Sequenced here: PBMCs, sampled 15 days after the yellow fever booster vaccination. These receptors were obtained from a man younger than 35 who received the YFV17D yellow fever vaccine.

V and J are TRBV6-2 or TRBV6-3 and TRBJ2-7, with a possible D match to TRBD1 (6 bases). The V gene's germline CDR1 is MNHEY and CDR2 SVGEGT. The CDR3 is 14 residues long. Deletions cut 6 bases from V and 0 bases from J, with 12 bases between. CDR3 residues: CASSFRQVSYEQYV. In nucleotides, the CDR3 is TGTGCCAGCAGCTTCCGACAGGTCTCCTACGAGCAGTACGTC.

This clonotype was observed a handful of times. CDR3 residues: CASSQDHGDSFYTF. As DNA, the CDR3 is TGCGCCAGCAGCCAAGATCATGGGGACAGTTTCTACACCTTC. The V call is TRBV4-1, the J call TRBJ1-2; 7 bases are a match to TRBD1. Germline CDR1 reads MGHRA; CDR2 reads YSYEKL. The CDR3 runs to 14 residues. J was trimmed by 10 bases and V by 0 bases; bases with no gene match: 8.

This clonotype was found a few times. The V gene is TRBV5-1, the J gene TRBJ1-1, with D perhaps matching TRBD1 (5 bases). V lost 2 bases and J 0 bases, leaving 8 bases between the germline ends. In germline, CDR1 is SGHRS, CDR2 YFSETQ. This CDR3 has 14 residues. The CDR3 DNA is TGCGCCAGCAGCTTACAGGTCATGAACACTGAAGCTTTCTTT. It is translated as CASSLQVMNTEAFF. The full variable domain, completed using reference TRBV5-1 and TRBJ1-1, is KAGVTQTPRYLIKTRGQQVTLSCSPISGHRSVSWYQQTPGQGLQFLFEYFSETQRNKGNFPGRFSGRQFSNSRSEMNVSTLELGDSALYLCASSLQVMNTEAFFGQGTRLTVV.

In this sample, this clonotype turned up a few times. This chain joins TRBV7-6 and TRBJ2-4, with a possible D match to TRBD1 (6 bases). Trimming pared 5 bases from V and 0 bases from J, leaving 17 bases between. The CDR3 spans 17 residues. Germline CDR1 reads SGHVS; CDR2 reads FNYEAQ. The CDR3 sequence is CASSLLPQGIAKNIQYF. The DNA of the CDR3 is TGTGCCAGCAGCCTTTTACCACAGGGTATAGCCAAAAACATTCAGTACTTC. Full variable domain (outside the CDR3, taken from reference TRBV7-6 and TRBJ2-4): GAGVSQSPRYKVTKRGQDVALRCDPISGHVSLYWYRQALGQGPEFLTYFNYEAQQDKSGLPNDRFSAERPEGSISTLTIQRTEQRDSAMYRCASSLLPQGIAKNIQYFGAGTRLSVL.